Presented here are 29 T cell receptor beta chains from one specimen sequenced in a study of T cell responses to AZD1222 COVID-19 vaccine. Produced via immunoSEQ multiplex PCR; TCRdb's table is partial and in-frame only. This sample has around 140,000 clones, with under 90% found just once. This specimen was peripheral blood, taken on day 0 of AZD1222 vaccination. These receptors were taken from an adult in good health.

The chain is built from TRBV10-3 and TRBJ2-2; D might be TRBD1 (5 bases). Per the germline V gene, CDR1 is ENHRY and CDR2 is SYGVKD. Deletions cut 10 bases from V and 6 bases from J, with 12 bases between. The CDR3 runs to 12 residues. CDR3 in amino acids: CASRQGSGELFF. In DNA form, the CDR3 reads TGTGCCAGTAGGCAGGGTTCCGGGGAGCTGTTTTTT.

This clone occurred once. V usage is TRBV30 and J usage is TRBJ1-2; D is uncertain. Germline lookup yields CDR1 GTSNPN and CDR2 SVGIG (reference sequence). Trimming took 2 bases from V and 2 from J, leaving 3 bases between them. The CDR3 contains 11 residues. DNA of the CDR3: TGTGCCTGGAGTACGAACTATGGCTACACCTTC. Translating it yields CAWSTNYGYTF.

The rearrangement joins TRBV7-9 to TRBJ1-4; D ambiguous. Germline V gives CDR1 SEHNR, CDR2 FQNEAQ (reference sequence). V shed 2 bases and J shed 4 bases, with 8 bases lying between them. The CDR3 covers 14 residues. The DNA for the CDR3 is TGTGCCAGCAGCTTACCCCCGGGTAATGAAAAACTGTTTTTT. Its translation: CASSLPPGNEKLFF.

The chain uses TRBV5-5 and TRBJ1-2; D unresolved. Looked up from germline, CDR1 is SGHKS and CDR2 is YYEKEE (reference sequence). The V and J ends lost 2 bases and 9 bases respectively, with 11 bases between them. This CDR3 spans 12 amino acids. CDR3 loop: CASSFGFSSYTF. Written as DNA, the CDR3 is TGTGCCAGCAGCTTCGGGTTTAGCAGCTACACCTTC.

This chain uses TRBV11-1 with TRBJ1-6, with unresolved D. The V gene's germline CDR1 is SGHAT and CDR2 FQDESV (reference sequence). V was cut by 1 base and J by 7 bases, with 8 bases left in between. The length of the CDR3 is 14 residues. CDR3 sequence reads: CASSLVIGNSPLHF. In DNA form, the CDR3 reads TGTGCCAGCAGCTTAGTTATCGGGAATTCACCCCTCCACTTT.

The J gene is TRBJ1-2, the V gene TRBV2, with D maybe TRBD1 (6 bases). This CDR3 has 14 amino acids. Trimming left V 6 bases short and J 4 bases short, with 15 bases between. CDR1 SNHLY and CDR2 FYNNEI come from the germline V gene. The CDR3 reads CASSNRESGYGYTF. CDR3 bases: TGTGCCAGCAGCAACAGGGAATCCGGCTATGGCTACACCTTC.

The V gene is TRBV30, the J gene TRBJ1-5; D is uncertain. Germline V lookup: CDR1 GTSNPN, CDR2 SVGIG (reference sequence). This CDR3 region has 13 residues. V lost 5 bases and J lost 4, with 12 bases in between. CDR3 in amino acids: CAWAQDGNQPQHF. CDR3 bases: TGTGCCTGGGCCCAAGACGGGAATCAGCCCCAGCATTTT.

This chain uses TRBV3-1 (or the pseudogene TRBV3-2) with TRBJ1-2; D remains ambiguous. The CDR3 runs to 14 residues. Trimming left V 2 bases short and J 3 bases short, with 10 bases between. Germline CDR1 LGHDT, CDR2 YNNKEL (reference sequence). The CDR3 protein is CASSQRDGYYGYTF. The CDR3 region has the DNA TGTGCCAGCAGCCAACGCGACGGATACTATGGCTACACCTTC.

The V gene is TRBV7-9, the J gene TRBJ2-5, with D tentatively TRBD2 (6 bases). The ends were cut back, 4 bases at V and 4 bases at J, with 13 bases in the middle. CDR1 is SEHNR, CDR2 FQNEAQ, per germline (reference sequence). The CDR3 sequence is 14 residues long. CDR3 DNA sequence: TGTGCCAGCAGCTACCCCCGGGAGTTAGAGACCCAGTACTTC. Protein sequence: CASSYPRELETQYF. The full variable domain, in which reference TRBV7-9 and TRBJ2-5 provide the parts outside the CDR3, is DTGVSQNPRHKITKRGQNVTFRCDPISEHNRLYWYRQTLGQGPEFLTYFQNEAQLEKSRLLSDRFSAERPKGSFSTLEIQRTEQGDSAMYLCASSYPRELETQYFGPGTRLLVL.

V is TRBV30 and J is TRBJ1-2; D is perhaps TRBD1 (5 bases). This CDR3 contains 14 residues. The germline gives CDR1 GTSNPN, CDR2 SVGIG (reference sequence). Trimming removed 1 base at V and 8 bases at J, with 17 bases between. Written as DNA, the CDR3 is TGTGCCTGGAGTGGTGTCGGGACGGGGGACGGCTACACCTTC. Translation: CAWSGVGTGDGYTF.

V usage is TRBV30 and J usage is TRBJ1-3; D is unresolved. With 8 bases removed from V and 4 bases from J, the gap between germline ends came to 9 bases. The CDR3 runs to 11 residues. The germline V gene encodes CDR1 GTSNPN and CDR2 SVGIG (reference sequence). The CDR3 DNA reads TGTGCCGGGGTGCCGGGAAACACCATATATTTT. It yields the protein CAGVPGNTIYF.

V and J are TRBV7-6 and TRBJ1-1, with D unclear. Germline lookup yields CDR1 SGHVS and CDR2 FNYEAQ. The CDR3 runs to 15 residues. Trimming took 1 base from V and 0 from J, leaving 9 bases between them. In DNA, the CDR3 is TGTGCCAGCAGCTTAGACGGTTTCTTGAACACTGAAGCTTTCTTT. Protein sequence: CASSLDGFLNTEAFF.

This clone was seen only once. This chain connects TRBV5-4 to TRBJ1-2, with a possible D match to TRBD1 (6 bases). V lost 2 bases to trimming and J lost 3 bases, with 14 bases between them. The CDR3 runs 15 residues. Germline assignment: CDR1 SGHNT and CDR2 YYREEE (reference sequence). CDR3 region: CASSFGGKGDYGYTF. The CDR3 DNA sequence: TGTGCCAGCAGCTTTGGAGGCAAGGGGGACTATGGCTACACCTTC. The complete variable domain, with remaining parts taken from reference TRBV5-4 and TRBJ1-2, reads ETGVTQSPTHLIKTRGQQVTLRCSSQSGHNTVSWYQQALGQGPQFIFQYYREEENGRGNFPPRFSGLQFPNYSSELNVNALELDDSALYLCASSFGGKGDYGYTFGSGTRLTVV.

J is TRBJ1-6 and V is TRBV29-1; D may be TRBD1 (6 bases). Germline values: CDR1 SQVTM, CDR2 ANQGSEA. V dropped 6 bases and J dropped 7 bases, with 16 bases sitting between them. The CDR3 runs to 14 residues. CDR3 nucleotides: TGCAGCGTGGGAACAGGGTTCTTCAATTCACCCCTCCACTTT. Protein sequence: CSVGTGFFNSPLHF.

The rearrangement joins TRBV14 to TRBJ2-5, with 7 positions matching TRBD1. The CDR3 has 15 residues. CDR1 is SGHDN, CDR2 FVKESK, per germline. V dropped 1 base and J dropped 5; count of bases not matched to a gene: 7. The CDR3 protein is CASSQGQGGSETQYF. CDR3 sequence (DNA): TGTGCCAGCAGCCAAGGACAGGGTGGATCGGAGACCCAGTACTTC.

The V gene is TRBV10-3, the J gene TRBJ1-5, with D maybe TRBD1 (6 bases). The CDR3 consists of 14 residues. The germline CDR1 and CDR2 sequences are ENHRY and SYGVKD. V lost 4 bases and J lost 0, with 7 bases in between. The CDR3 here is CAISADSSNQPQHF. The CDR3 coding sequence is TGTGCCATCAGTGCGGACAGTAGCAATCAGCCCCAGCATTTT.

The chain couples TRBV19 to TRBJ2-2; D ambiguous. This CDR3 is built from 13 residues. CDR1 LNHDA and CDR2 SQIVND come from the germline V gene (reference sequence). Trimming removed 0 bases from V and 14 bases from J, with 13 bases in between. The CDR3 protein is CASSIDLTSGLFF. In DNA, the CDR3 is TGTGCCAGTAGTATAGATCTTACCTCCGGCCTGTTTTTT.

The chain carries TRBV6-2 or TRBV6-3 and TRBJ1-2; no firm D call. Looked up from germline, CDR1 is MNHEY and CDR2 is SVGEGT. Deletions cut 5 bases from V and 2 bases from J, with 9 bases between. The CDR3 is made up of 13 amino acids. CDR3 in DNA: TGTGCCAGCAGTAGGACTGGGAACTATGGCTACACCTTC. Protein product: CASSRTGNYGYTF.

This clone was found once. V is TRBV4-2 and J is TRBJ2-5; TRBD2 is a possible D gene (5 bases). Germline V lookup: CDR1 LGHNA, CDR2 YNFKEQ. The CDR3 totals 12 residues. Trimming pared 1 base from V and 5 bases from J, leaving 5 bases between. The CDR3 DNA reads TGTGCCAGCAGCCAAGCGGGGGAGACCCAGTACTTC. Protein: CASSQAGETQYF.

This chain uses TRBV29-1 with TRBJ1-1, with D unresolved. V was pared by 7 bases and J by 0 bases, with 12 bases between. This CDR3 has 13 amino acids. CDR1 SQVTM and CDR2 ANQGSEA come from the germline V gene. DNA for the CDR3: TGCAGCGCCGTCGAGGGCATGAACACTGAAGCTTTCTTT. It yields the protein CSAVEGMNTEAFF.

V and J are TRBV6-5 and TRBJ1-2, with unresolved D. Per the germline V gene, CDR1 is MNHEY and CDR2 is SVGAGI. Deletions cut 6 bases from V and 4 bases from J, with 15 bases between. The CDR3 extends over 14 amino acids. The CDR3 sequence is CASRRVGTSYGYTF. CDR3 sequence (DNA): TGTGCCAGCAGGAGGGTGGGTACCTCCTATGGCTACACCTTC.

V and J are TRBV10-3 and TRBJ2-7; D unclear. The CDR3 runs to 15 residues. Germline V gene data show CDR1 as ENHRY and CDR2 as SYGVKD. The V end lost 3 bases, the J end lost 1 base, and 13 bases lay between the germline ends. CDR3 sequence: CAISDTRRRSYEQYF. In DNA form, the CDR3 reads TGTGCCATCAGTGACACGCGCAGGAGATCCTACGAGCAGTACTTC.

The chain couples TRBV20-1 to TRBJ1-4, with no clear D. Germline V gene lookup returns CDR1 DFQATT and CDR2 SNEGSKA (reference sequence). CDR3 length: 11 residues. V was shortened by 6 bases and J by 4 bases, with 6 bases between the two germline ends. CDR3 amino acids: CSANNNEKLFF. CDR3 in DNA: TGCAGTGCCAACAATAATGAAAAACTGTTTTTT.

A few counts support this clone. The CDR3 here is CSASLERNTEAFF. Here the CDR3 DNA reads TGCAGTGCTAGTCTCGAGAGGAACACTGAAGCTTTCTTT. V is TRBV20-1 and J is TRBJ1-1, with unresolved D. Germline assignment: CDR1 DFQATT and CDR2 SNEGSKA (reference sequence). The CDR3 extends over 13 amino acids. V dropped 3 bases and J dropped 1 base, with 9 bases sitting between them.

This chain links TRBV2 with TRBJ1-1; D possibly corresponds to TRBD1 (6 bases). The V and J ends lost 7 bases and 5 bases respectively, with 14 bases between them. The CDR3 covers 13 residues. Germline V gene lookup returns CDR1 SNHLY and CDR2 FYNNEI. CDR3 residues: CASKKGGPTEAFF. Here the CDR3 DNA reads TGTGCCAGCAAAAAAGGGGGACCTACTGAAGCTTTCTTT.

This clone showed up just once. This chain uses TRBV12-3 or TRBV12-4 with TRBJ2-1; tentative D call: TRBD1 (6 bases). There are 13 residues in the CDR3. Trimming took off 5 bases at V and 8 bases at J, with 13 bases between the two ends. CDR3 sequence reads: CASSPQQGDEQFF. The DNA of the CDR3 is TGTGCCAGCAGTCCACAACAGGGAGATGAGCAGTTCTTC.

CDR3 in amino acids: CASSLGEDYTF. CDR3 coding DNA: TGTGCCAGCAGCTTAGGAGAAGACTACACCTTC. The chain uses TRBV13 and TRBJ1-2; D gene ambiguous. The CDR3 is made up of 11 amino acids. Trimming removed 0 bases from V and 10 bases from J, with 6 bases in between. CDR1 is PRHDT, CDR2 FYEKMQ, per germline (reference sequence).

The chain combines TRBV6-1 with TRBJ2-7; D assignment may be TRBD1 or TRBD2 (5 bases each). Germline CDR1 reads MNHNS; CDR2 reads SASEGT. There are 16 residues in the CDR3. The ends were cut back, 4 bases at V and 2 bases at J, with 18 bases in the middle. The CDR3 region is CASSAPAGTEPYEQYF. The CDR3 DNA reads as TGTGCCAGCAGTGCTCCCGCTGGGACGGAGCCCTACGAGCAGTACTTC.

The rearrangement links TRBV15 to TRBJ1-1; D uncertain. Germline values: CDR1 LNHNV, CDR2 YYDKDF (reference sequence). With 1 base removed from V and 6 bases from J, the gap between germline ends came to 12 bases. The CDR3 is 14 amino acids. The CDR3: CATSRGSGDSEAFF. The CDR3 DNA reads TGTGCCACCAGCAGAGGGAGTGGGGATTCTGAAGCTTTCTTT.